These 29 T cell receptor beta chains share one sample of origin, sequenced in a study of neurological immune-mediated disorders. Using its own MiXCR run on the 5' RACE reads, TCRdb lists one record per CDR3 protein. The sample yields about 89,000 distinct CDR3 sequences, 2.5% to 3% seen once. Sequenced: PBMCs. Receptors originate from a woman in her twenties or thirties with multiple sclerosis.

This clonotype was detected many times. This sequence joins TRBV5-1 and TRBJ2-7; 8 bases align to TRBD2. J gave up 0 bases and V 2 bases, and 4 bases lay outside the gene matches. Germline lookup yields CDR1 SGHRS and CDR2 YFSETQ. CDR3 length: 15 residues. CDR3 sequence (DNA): TGCGCCAGCAGCTTTACTAGCGGAAGCTCCTACGAGCAGTACTTC. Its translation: CASSFTSGSSYEQYF.

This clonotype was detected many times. The CDR3 DNA sequence: TGTGCCAGCAGTTGGTCGGGAGAAGGTTTCGATGAGCAGTTCTTC. Encoded protein: CASSWSGEGFDEQFF. The V call is TRBV12-3 or TRBV12-4, the J call TRBJ2-1, with D maybe TRBD2 (6 bases). With 4 bases removed from V and 8 bases from J, the gap between germline ends came to 18 bases. CDR3 length equals 15 residues.

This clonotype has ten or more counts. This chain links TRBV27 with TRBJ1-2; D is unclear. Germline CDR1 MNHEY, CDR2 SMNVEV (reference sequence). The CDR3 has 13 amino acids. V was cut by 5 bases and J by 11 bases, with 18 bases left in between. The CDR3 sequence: CASSPTGPNGYTF. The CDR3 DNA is TGTGCCAGCAGTCCGACCGGGCCCAACGGGTACACCTTC.

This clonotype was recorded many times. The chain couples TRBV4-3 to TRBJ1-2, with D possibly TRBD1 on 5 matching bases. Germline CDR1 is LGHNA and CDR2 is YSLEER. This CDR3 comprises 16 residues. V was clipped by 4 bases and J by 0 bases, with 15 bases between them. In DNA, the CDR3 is TGCGCCAGCAGCCGAAACTTCGGGGCCCCTAACTATGGCTACACCTTC. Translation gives CASSRNFGAPNYGYTF.

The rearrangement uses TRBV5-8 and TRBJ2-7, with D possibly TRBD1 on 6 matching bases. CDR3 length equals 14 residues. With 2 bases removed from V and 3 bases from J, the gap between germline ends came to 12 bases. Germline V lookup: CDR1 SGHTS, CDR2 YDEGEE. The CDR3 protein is CASSFTDRVYEQYF. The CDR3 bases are TGTGCCAGCAGCTTTACGGACAGAGTCTACGAGCAGTACTTC.

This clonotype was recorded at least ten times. The CDR3 bases are TGTGCCAGCCGCCCGGGGGATAATTCACCCCTCCACTTT. It specifies CASRPGDNSPLHF. This sequence joins TRBV7-9 and TRBJ1-6; a weak D match, TRBD1 (5 bases). V lost 8 bases, J lost 5 bases, and 10 bases lay in between. The germline V gene has CDR1 SEHNR and CDR2 FQNEAQ (reference sequence). This CDR3 is 13 amino acids long.

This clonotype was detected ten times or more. CDR3 sequence: CSVAGQGMFQAFF. CDR3 DNA sequence: TGCAGCGTTGCGGGACAGGGAATGTTCCAGGCTTTCTTT. This chain connects TRBV29-1 to TRBJ1-1; TRBD1 agrees at 9 bases. Losses at the gene ends were 4 bases for V and 11 bases for J; bases not matched to a gene: 11. The CDR3 is made up of 13 amino acids. Germline V CDR1 and CDR2: SQVTM, ANQGSEA.

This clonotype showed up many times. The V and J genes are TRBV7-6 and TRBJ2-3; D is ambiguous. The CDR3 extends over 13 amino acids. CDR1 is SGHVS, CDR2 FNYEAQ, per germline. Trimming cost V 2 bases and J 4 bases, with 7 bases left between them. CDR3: CASSLLRPDTQYF. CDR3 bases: TGTGCCAGCAGCTTATTAAGGCCAGATACGCAGTATTTT.

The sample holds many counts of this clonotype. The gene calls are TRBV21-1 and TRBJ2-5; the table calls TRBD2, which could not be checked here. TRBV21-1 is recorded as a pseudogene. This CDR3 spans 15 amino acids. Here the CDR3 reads CASSPAGLKSETQYF. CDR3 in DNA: TGTGCCAGCAGCCCGGCAGGGCTTAAGAGTGAGACCCAGTACTTC.

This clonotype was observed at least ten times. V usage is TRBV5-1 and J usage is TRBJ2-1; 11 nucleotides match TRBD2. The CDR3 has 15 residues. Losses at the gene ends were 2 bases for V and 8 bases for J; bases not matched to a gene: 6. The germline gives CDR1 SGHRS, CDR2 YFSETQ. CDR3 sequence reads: CASSFLAGGRDEQFF. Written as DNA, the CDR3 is TGCGCCAGCAGCTTTCTAGCGGGAGGTCGGGATGAGCAGTTCTTC.

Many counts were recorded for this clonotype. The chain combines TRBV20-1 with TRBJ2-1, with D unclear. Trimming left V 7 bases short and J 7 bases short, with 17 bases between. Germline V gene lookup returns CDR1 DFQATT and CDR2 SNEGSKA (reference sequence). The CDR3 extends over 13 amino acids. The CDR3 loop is CSVVTALGNEQFF. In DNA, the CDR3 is TGCAGTGTCGTAACCGCTCTGGGAAATGAGCAGTTCTTC.

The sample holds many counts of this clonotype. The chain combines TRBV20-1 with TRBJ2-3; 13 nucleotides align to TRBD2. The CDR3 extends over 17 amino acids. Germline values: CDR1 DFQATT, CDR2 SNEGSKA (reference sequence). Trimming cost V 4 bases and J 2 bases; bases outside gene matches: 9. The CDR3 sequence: CSAIGLAGAFHTDTQYF. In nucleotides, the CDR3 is TGCAGTGCTATCGGACTAGCGGGAGCCTTTCACACAGATACGCAGTATTTT.

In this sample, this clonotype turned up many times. This chain's CDR3 is CASSYNSGASYNEQFF. The CDR3, as DNA: TGTGCCAGCAGTTACAATAGCGGGGCCTCCTACAATGAGCAGTTCTTC. This chain uses TRBV6-6 with TRBJ2-1; 8 positions agree with TRBD2. Germline V gene sequence: CDR1 MNHNY, CDR2 SVGAGI (reference sequence). The junction had 3 bases not matched to a gene; V was cut back by 2 bases and J by 0 bases. CDR3 length: 16 amino acids.

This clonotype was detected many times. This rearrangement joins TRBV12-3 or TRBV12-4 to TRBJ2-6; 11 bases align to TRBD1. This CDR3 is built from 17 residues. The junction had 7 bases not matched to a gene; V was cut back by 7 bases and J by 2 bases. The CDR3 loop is CASTPGQGATGANVLTF. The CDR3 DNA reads TGTGCCAGCACTCCTGGACAGGGGGCGACTGGGGCCAACGTCCTGACTTTC.

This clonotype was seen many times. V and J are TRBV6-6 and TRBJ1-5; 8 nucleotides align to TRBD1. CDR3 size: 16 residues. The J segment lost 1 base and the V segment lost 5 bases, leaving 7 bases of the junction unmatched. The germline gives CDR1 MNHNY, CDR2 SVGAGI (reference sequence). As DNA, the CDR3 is TGTGCCAGCAGTCCGACAGGGGAGGGGAGCAATCAGCCCCAGCATTTT. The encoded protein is CASSPTGEGSNQPQHF.

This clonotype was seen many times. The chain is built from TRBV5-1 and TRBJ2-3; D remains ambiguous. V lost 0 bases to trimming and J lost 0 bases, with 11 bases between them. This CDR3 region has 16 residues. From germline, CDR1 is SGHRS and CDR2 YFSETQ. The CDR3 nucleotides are TGCGCCAGCAGCTTGGAATTCGGCCGTAGCACAGATACGCAGTATTTT. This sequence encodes CASSLEFGRSTDTQYF.

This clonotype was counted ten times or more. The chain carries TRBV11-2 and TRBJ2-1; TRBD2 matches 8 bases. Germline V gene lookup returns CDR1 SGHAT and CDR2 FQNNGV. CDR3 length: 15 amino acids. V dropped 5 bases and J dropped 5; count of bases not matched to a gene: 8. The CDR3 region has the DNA TGTGCCAGCAGCCCTGCCAGGACTAGCAACAATGAGCAGTTCTTC. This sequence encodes CASSPARTSNNEQFF.

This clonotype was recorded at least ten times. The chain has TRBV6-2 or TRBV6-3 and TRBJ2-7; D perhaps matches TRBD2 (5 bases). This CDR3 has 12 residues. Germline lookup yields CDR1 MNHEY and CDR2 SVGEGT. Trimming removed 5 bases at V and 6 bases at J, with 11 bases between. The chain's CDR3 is CASSPESGEQYF. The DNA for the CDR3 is TGTGCCAGCAGTCCAGAGAGCGGCGAGCAGTACTTC.

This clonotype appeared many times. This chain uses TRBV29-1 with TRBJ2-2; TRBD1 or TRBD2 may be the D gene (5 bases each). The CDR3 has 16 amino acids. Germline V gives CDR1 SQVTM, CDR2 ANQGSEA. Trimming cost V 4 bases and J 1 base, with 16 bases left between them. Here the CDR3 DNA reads TGCAGCGTTGTGTGGGGGATTCGGGGGAACACCGGGGAGCTGTTTTTT. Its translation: CSVVWGIRGNTGELFF.

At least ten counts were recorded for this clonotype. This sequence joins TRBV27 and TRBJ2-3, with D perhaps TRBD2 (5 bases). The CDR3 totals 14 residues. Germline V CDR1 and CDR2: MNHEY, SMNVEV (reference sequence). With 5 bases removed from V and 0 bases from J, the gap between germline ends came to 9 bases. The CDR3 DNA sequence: TGTGCCAGCAGTCACGGACTGAGCACAGATACGCAGTATTTT. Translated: CASSHGLSTDTQYF.

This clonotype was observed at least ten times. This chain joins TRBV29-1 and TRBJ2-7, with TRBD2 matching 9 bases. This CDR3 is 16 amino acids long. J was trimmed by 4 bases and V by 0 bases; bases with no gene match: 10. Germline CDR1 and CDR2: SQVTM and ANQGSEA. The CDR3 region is CSVEDQSSGTLYEQYF. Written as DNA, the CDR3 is TGCAGCGTTGAAGATCAGTCTAGCGGGACTCTATACGAGCAGTACTTC.

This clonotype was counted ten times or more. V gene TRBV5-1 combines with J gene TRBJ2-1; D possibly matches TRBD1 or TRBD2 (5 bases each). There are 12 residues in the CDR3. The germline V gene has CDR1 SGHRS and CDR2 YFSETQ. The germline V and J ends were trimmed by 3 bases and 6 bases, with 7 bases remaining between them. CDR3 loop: CASSSGRNEQFF. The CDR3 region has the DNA TGCGCCAGCAGCTCGGGACGCAATGAGCAGTTCTTC.

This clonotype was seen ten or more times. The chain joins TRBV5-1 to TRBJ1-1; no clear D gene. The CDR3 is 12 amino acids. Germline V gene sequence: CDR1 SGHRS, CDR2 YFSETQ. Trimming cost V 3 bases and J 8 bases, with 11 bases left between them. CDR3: CASSSTRLEAFF. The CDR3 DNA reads TGCGCCAGCAGCTCCACCCGACTGGAAGCTTTCTTT.

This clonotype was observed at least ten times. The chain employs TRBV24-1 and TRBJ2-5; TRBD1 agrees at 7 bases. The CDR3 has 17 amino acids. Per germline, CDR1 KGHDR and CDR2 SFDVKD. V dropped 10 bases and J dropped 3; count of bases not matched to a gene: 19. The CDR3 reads CATGHKTGSSWEETQYF. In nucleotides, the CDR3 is TGTGCCACGGGGCATAAGACAGGGTCGTCTTGGGAAGAGACCCAGTACTTC.

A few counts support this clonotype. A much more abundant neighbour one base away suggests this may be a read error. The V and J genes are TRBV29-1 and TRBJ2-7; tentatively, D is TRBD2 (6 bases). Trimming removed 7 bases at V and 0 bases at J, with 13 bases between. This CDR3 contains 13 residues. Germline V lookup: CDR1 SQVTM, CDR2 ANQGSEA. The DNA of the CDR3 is TGCAGCGACTTAGGGAGGAGCTCCTACGAGCAGTACTTC. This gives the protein CSDLGRSSYEQYF.

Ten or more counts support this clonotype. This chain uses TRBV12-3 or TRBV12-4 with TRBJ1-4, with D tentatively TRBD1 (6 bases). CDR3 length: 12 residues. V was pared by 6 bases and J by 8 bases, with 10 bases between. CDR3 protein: CASRTGNEKLFF. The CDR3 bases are TGTGCCAGCAGAACAGGGAACGAAAAACTGTTTTTT.

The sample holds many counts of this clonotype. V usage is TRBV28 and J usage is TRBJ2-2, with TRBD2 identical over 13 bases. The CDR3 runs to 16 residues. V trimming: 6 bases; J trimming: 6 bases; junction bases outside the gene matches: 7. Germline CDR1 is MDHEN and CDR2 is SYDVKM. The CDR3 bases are TGTGCCAGCAGCCCTCCGGGACTAGCGGGACCCGGGGAGCTGTTTTTT. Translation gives CASSPPGLAGPGELFF.

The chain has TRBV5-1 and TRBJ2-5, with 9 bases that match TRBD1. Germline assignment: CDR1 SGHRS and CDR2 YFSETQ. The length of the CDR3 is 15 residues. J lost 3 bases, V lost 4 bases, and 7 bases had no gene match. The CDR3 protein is CASSPLTGGEETQYF. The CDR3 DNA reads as TGCGCCAGCAGCCCGCTGACAGGGGGAGAAGAGACCCAGTACTTC. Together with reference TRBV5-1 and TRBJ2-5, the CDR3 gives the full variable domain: KAGVTQTPRYLIKTRGQQVTLSCSPISGHRSVSWYQQTPGQGLQFLFEYFSETQRNKGNFPGRFSGRQFSNSRSEMNVSTLELGDSALYLCASSPLTGGEETQYFGPGTRLLVL.

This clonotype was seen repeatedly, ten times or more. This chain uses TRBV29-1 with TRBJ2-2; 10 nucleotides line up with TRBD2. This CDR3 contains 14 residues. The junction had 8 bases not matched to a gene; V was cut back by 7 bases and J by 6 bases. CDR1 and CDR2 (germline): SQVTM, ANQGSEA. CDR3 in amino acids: CSGRTSGTAGELFF. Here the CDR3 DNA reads TGCAGCGGTAGAACTAGCGGGACGGCCGGGGAGCTGTTTTTT.